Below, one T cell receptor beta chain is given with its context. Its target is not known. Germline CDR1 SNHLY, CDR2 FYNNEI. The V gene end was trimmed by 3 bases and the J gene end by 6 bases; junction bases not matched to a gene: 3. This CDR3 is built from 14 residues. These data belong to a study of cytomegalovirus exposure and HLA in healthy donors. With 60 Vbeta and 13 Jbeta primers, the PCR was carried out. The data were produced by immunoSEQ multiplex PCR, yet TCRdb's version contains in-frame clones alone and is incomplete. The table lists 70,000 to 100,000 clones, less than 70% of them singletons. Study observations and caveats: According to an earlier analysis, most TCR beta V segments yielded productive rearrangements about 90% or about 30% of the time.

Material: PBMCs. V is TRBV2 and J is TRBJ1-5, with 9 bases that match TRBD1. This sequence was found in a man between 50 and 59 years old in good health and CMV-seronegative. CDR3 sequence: CASSDRDRAQPQHF. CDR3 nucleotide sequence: TGTGCCAGCAGTGACCGGGACAGGGCTCAGCCCCAGCATTTT.